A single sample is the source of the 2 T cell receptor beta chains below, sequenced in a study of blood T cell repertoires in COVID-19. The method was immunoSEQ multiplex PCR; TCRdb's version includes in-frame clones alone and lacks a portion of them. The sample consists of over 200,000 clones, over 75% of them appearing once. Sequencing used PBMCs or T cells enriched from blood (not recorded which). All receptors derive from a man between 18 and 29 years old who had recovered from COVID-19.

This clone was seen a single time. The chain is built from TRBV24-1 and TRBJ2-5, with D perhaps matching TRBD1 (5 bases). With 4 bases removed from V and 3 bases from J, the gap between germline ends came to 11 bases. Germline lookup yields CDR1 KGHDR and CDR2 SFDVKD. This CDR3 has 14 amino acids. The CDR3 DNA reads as TGTGCCACCAGTGACCCCGACAGCGAAGAGACCCAGTACTTC. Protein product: CATSDPDSEETQYF.

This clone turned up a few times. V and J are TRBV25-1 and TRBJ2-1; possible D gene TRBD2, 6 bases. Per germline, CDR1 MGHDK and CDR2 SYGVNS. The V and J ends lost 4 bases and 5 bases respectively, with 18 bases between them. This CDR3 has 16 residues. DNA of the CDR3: TGTGCCAGCAGTGGTTATAGGGAGGCGCGTGACAATGAGCAGTTCTTC. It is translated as CASSGYREARDNEQFF. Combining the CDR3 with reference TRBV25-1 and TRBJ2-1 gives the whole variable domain EADIYQTPRYLVIGTGKKITLECSQTMGHDKMYWYQQDPGMELHLIHYSYGVNSTEKGDLSSESTVSRIRTEHFPLTLESARPSHTSQYLCASSGYREARDNEQFFGPGTRLTVL.